Each of the 9 T cell receptor beta chains below was sequenced from the same sample in a study of cytomegalovirus exposure and HLA in healthy donors. Vbeta (60) and Jbeta (13) primers were used in the PCR. The method was immunoSEQ multiplex PCR; TCRdb's version includes in-frame clones alone and lacks a portion of them. The table lists just over 150,000 clones, 75% to 90% of them singletons, with nearly 2% in the top ten. The source material was PBMCs. These receptors were obtained from a woman under 30 in good health and CMV-seronegative.

This sequence joins TRBV6-5 and TRBJ2-3; D may be TRBD2 (5 bases). V shed 4 bases and J shed 2 bases, with 13 bases lying between them. The CDR3 length is 15 residues. Germline CDR1 MNHEY, CDR2 SVGAGI. The CDR3 DNA sequence: TGTGCCAGCAGTTCCCCCGGACTTTCCACAGATACGCAGTATTTT. This encodes CASSSPGLSTDTQYF.

The rearrangement uses TRBV6-6 and TRBJ1-3, with 7 bases aligning to TRBD1. The germline CDR1 and CDR2 sequences are MNHNY and SVGAGI (reference sequence). V lost 5 bases to trimming and J lost 2 bases; unmatched junction nucleotides: 3. This CDR3 contains 14 residues. The CDR3 nucleotides are TGTGCCAGCAGTACAGGGGTAACTGGAAACACCATATATTTT. Its protein is CASSTGVTGNTIYF.

V is TRBV28 and J is TRBJ2-2; D is unresolved. Germline loops: CDR1 MDHEN, CDR2 SYDVKM. The CDR3 runs 17 residues. V was shortened by 2 bases and J by 1 base, with 14 bases between the two germline ends. Written as DNA, the CDR3 is TGTGCCAGCAGTTTACTGACGGGTATTTTGAACACCGGGGAGCTGTTTTTT. Protein product: CASSLLTGILNTGELFF.

Here the CDR3 DNA reads TGTGCCAGCAGCCCCGGGGCAGGGGAAAACGAGCAGTACTTC. Protein sequence: CASSPGAGENEQYF. The rearrangement links TRBV9 to TRBJ2-7; TRBD1 is a possible D gene (6 bases). Germline assignment: CDR1 SGDLS and CDR2 YYNGEE. This CDR3 contains 14 residues. V was clipped by 4 bases and J by 5 bases, with 16 bases between them.

V is TRBV7-2 and J is TRBJ2-7, with 7 bases fitting TRBD2. The CDR3 is 15 residues long. From germline, CDR1 is SGHTA and CDR2 FQGNSA. V trimming: 1 base; J trimming: 0 bases; junction bases outside the gene matches: 3. This CDR3 reads CASSLETGGSYEQYF. The DNA of the CDR3 is TGTGCCAGCAGCTTAGAGACGGGGGGCTCCTACGAGCAGTACTTC.

J is TRBJ1-2 and V is TRBV2; D is unresolved. The CDR3 spans 15 residues. Germline V gives CDR1 SNHLY, CDR2 FYNNEI. Trimming shortened V by 6 bases and J by 4 bases, and 18 bases separated the two germline ends. For the CDR3, the DNA is TGTGCCAGCAGCTCACCCCCGGGAGGCTCCTATGGCTACACCTTC. It is translated as CASSSPPGGSYGYTF.

The genes are TRBV27 and TRBJ2-3, with a tentative D call TRBD2 (6 bases). This CDR3 has 13 amino acids. CDR1 and CDR2 (germline): MNHEY, SMNVEV (reference sequence). Between the trimmed V and J ends, which lost 11 bases and 2 bases, there was a span of 14 bases. Here the CDR3 DNA reads TGTGCCTCCTGGAGGGTCTCCACAGATACGCAGTATTTT. Translation: CASWRVSTDTQYF.

This chain connects TRBV30 to TRBJ1-1, with D possibly being TRBD1 (5 bases). Trimming shortened V by 0 bases and J by 5 bases, and 10 bases separated the two germline ends. This CDR3 region has 13 residues. Germline CDR1 reads GTSNPN; CDR2 reads SVGIG (reference sequence). The CDR3 here is CAWSVLGGTEAFF. CDR3 coding DNA: TGTGCCTGGAGTGTACTGGGGGGTACTGAAGCTTTCTTT.

The chain is built from TRBV20-1 and TRBJ1-5, with D tentatively TRBD1 (5 bases). The germline V gene has CDR1 DFQATT and CDR2 SNEGSKA (reference sequence). This CDR3 is 11 amino acids long. V was trimmed by 5 bases and J by 11 bases, leaving 13 bases between them. The CDR3 nucleotides read TGCAGTGCTTCCATCGGGGGGTCCCAGCATTTT. Its protein product is CSASIGGSQHF.